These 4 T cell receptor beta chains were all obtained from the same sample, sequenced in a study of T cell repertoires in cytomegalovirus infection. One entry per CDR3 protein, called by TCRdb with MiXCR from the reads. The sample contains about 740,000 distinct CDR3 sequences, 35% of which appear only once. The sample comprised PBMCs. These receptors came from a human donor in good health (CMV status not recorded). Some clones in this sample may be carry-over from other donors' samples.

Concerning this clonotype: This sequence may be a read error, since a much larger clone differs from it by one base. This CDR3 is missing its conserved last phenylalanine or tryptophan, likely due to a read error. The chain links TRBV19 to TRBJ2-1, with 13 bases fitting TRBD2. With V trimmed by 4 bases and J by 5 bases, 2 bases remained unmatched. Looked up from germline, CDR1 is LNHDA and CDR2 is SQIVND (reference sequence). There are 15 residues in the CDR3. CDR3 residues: CASSTGTSGNNEQFL. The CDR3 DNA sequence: TGTGCCAGTAGTACCGGGACTAGCGGGAACAATGAGCAGTTCTTA.

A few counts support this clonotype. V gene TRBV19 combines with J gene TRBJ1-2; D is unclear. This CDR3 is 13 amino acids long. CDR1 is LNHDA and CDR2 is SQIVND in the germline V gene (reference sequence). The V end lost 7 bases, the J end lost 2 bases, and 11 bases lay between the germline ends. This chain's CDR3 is CASKELKNYGYTF. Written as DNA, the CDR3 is TGTGCCAGTAAAGAACTGAAGAACTATGGCTACACCTTC.

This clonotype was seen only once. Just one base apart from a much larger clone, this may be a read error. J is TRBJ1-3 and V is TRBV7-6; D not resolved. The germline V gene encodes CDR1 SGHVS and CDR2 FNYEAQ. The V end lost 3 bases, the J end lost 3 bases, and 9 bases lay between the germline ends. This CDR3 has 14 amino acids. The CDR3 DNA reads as TGTGCCAGCAGCTTCTACAGAAATGGAAACACCATATATTTT. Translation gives CASSFYRNGNTIYF.

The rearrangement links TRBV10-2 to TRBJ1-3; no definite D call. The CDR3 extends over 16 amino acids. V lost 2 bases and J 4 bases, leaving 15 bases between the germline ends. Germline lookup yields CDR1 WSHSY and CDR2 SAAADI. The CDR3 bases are TGCGCCAGCAGTGAGCACAAGTCCGCGGGAGGAAACACCATATATTTT. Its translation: CASSEHKSAGGNTIYF.